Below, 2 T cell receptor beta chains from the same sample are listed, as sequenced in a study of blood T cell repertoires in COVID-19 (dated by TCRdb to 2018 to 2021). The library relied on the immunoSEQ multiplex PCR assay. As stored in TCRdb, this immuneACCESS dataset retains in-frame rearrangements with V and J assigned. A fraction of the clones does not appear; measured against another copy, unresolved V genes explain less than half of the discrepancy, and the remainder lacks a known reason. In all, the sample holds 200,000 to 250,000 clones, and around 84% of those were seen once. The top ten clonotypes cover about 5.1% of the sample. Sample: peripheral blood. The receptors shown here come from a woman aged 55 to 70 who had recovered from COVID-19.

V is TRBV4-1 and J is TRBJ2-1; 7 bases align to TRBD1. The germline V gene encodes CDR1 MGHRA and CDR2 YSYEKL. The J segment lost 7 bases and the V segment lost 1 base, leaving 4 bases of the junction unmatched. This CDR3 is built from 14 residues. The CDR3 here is CASSQGRQGNEQFF. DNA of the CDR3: TGCGCCAGCAGCCAAGGTCGACAGGGAAATGAGCAGTTCTTC.

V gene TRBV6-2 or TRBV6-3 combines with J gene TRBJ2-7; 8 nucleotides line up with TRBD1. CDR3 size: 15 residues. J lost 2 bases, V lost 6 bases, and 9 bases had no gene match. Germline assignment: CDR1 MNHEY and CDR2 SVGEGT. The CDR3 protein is CASSPDRGGTYEQYF. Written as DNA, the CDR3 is TGTGCCAGCAGCCCCGACAGGGGCGGTACCTACGAGCAGTACTTC.